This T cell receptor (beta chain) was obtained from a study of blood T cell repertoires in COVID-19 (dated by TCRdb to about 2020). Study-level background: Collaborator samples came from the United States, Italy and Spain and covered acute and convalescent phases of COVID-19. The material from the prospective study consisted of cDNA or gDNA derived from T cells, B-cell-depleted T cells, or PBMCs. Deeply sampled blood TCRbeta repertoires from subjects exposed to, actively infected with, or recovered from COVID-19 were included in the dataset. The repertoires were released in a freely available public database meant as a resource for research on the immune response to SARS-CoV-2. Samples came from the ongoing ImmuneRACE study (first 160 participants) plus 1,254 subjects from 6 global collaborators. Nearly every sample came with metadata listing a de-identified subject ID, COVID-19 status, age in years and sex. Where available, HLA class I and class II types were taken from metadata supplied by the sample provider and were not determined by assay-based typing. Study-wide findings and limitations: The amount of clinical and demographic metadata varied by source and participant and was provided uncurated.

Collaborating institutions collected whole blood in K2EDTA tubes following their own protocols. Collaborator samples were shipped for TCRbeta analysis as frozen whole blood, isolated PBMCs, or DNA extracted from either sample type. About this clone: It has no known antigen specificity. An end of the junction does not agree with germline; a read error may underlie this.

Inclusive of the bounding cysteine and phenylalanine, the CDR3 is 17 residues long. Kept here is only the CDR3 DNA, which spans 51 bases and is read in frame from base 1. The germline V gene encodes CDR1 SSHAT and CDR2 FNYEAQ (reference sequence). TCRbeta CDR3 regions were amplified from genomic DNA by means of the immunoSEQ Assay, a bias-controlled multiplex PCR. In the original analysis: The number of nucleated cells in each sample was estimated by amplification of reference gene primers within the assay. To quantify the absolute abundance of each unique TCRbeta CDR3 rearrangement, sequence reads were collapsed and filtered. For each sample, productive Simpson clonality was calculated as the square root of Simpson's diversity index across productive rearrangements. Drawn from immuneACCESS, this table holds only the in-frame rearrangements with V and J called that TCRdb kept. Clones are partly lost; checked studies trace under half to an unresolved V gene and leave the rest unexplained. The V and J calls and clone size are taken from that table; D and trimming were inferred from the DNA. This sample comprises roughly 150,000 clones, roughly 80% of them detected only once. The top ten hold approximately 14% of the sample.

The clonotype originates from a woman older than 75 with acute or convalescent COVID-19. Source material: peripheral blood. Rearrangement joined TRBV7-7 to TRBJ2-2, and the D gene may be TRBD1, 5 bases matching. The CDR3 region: CASSLDLARVNTGELFF. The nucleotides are TGTGCTAGCAGCTTAGATTTGGCCAGGGTGAACACCGGGGAGCTGTTTTTT. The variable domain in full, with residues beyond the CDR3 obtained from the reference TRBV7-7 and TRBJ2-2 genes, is GAGVSQSPRYKVTKRGQDVTLRCDPISSHATLYWYQQALGQGPEFLTYFNYEAQPDKSGLPSDRFSAERPEGSISTLTIQRTEQRDSAMYRCASSLDLARVNTGELFFGEGSRLTVL.